This TCR beta chain was found in a study of brain T cells in children with intractable seizures. Notes on this clone: Its target is not known.

Findings and caveats of the study: Pre-surgery blood may have been undersampled, hiding some clones. Patients' HCMV serostatus was unknown; virus specificity rests on CDR3 similarity alone.

TCRdb's copy holds only in-frame clones and misses some; the assay was immunoSEQ multiplex PCR. The top ten clones hold around 5% of a sample with about 340,000 clones, approximately 93% of them seen once. Germline values: CDR1 SGHKS, CDR2 YYEKEE (reference sequence). V was cut by 3 bases and J by 8 bases, with 20 bases left in between. The CDR3 runs to 15 residues. Time point specified: blood from clinic visit 5 months post-surgery; TSC patient then seizure free. Sequencing was limited to surgery cases with top T cell transcript signatures in brain tissue. The chain couples TRBV5-5 to TRBJ1-2; possible D gene TRBD1, 5 bases. The clonotype originates from a boy younger than two with tuberous sclerosis and intractable seizures. Here the sequenced sample was peripheral blood, taken about 5 months after surgery. CDR3 sequence: CASSSYGTFEGGYTF. In DNA, the CDR3 is TGTGCCAGCAGCTCCTACGGGACGTTTGAGGGGGGCTACACCTTC.